The 24 T cell receptor beta chains listed next were all sequenced from one sample in a study of cytomegalovirus exposure and HLA in healthy donors (dated 2017 in TCRdb). Library generation was performed with the immunoSEQ multiplex PCR assay. The multiplex PCR relied on a mix of 60 forward primers for TCR Vbeta segments and 13 reverse primers for TCR Jbeta segments. TCRdb stores this immuneACCESS table with in-frame sequences only. Part of the clones is absent; in the studies checked, under half of the shortfall reflects unresolved V genes, and no reason is known for the rest. The sample table holds more than 95,000 clones, of which around 70% were seen once. The ten largest clonotypes hold around 1.7% of the sample. Sequencing was done on a sample of PBMCs. Receptors were obtained from a woman in her late teens or twenties in good health and CMV-seronegative.

About this clone: Since the CDR3 does not end with the conserved phenylalanine or tryptophan, this likely comes from a read error. The chain is built from TRBV7-2 and TRBJ2-6; D is undetermined. The CDR3 contains 14 residues. The V and J ends lost 6 bases and 3 bases respectively, with 9 bases between them. Germline CDR1 is SGHTA and CDR2 is FQGNSA. CDR3 nucleotide sequence: TGTGCCAGCAGGATCGGGTTTGGGGCCAACGTCCTGACTGTC. Amino acid sequence: CASRIGFGANVLTV.

The J gene is TRBJ1-5, the V gene TRBV7-2, with a possible D match to TRBD1 (5 bases). The germline V gene has CDR1 SGHTA and CDR2 FQGNSA. The CDR3 contains 17 residues. V lost 1 base and J 1 base, leaving 14 bases between the germline ends. The CDR3 region is CASSLGGRVTSNQPQHF. The CDR3 DNA is TGTGCCAGCAGCTTAGGGGGCCGCGTGACGAGCAATCAGCCCCAGCATTTT.

The chain joins TRBV7-9 to TRBJ2-1; a possible D gene is TRBD2 (6 bases). Germline CDR1 reads SEHNR; CDR2 reads FQNEAQ (reference sequence). Trimming pared 4 bases from V and 0 bases from J, leaving 10 bases between. This CDR3 is built from 15 residues. The CDR3 sequence: CASSSGGSSYNEQFF. CDR3 in DNA: TGTGCCAGCAGCTCCGGGGGAAGCTCCTACAATGAGCAGTTCTTC. Based on the CDR3 plus reference TRBV7-9 and TRBJ2-1, the full variable domain is DTGVSQNPRHKITKRGQNVTFRCDPISEHNRLYWYRQTLGQGPEFLTYFQNEAQLEKSRLLSDRFSAERPKGSFSTLEIQRTEQGDSAMYLCASSSGGSSYNEQFFGPGTRLTVL.

V is TRBV27 and J is TRBJ1-2; a possible D gene is TRBD1 (5 bases). This CDR3 spans 13 amino acids. Trimming took 6 bases from V and 3 from J, leaving 11 bases between them. Per germline, CDR1 MNHEY and CDR2 SMNVEV (reference sequence). The CDR3 here is CASSTGPDYGYTF. CDR3 nucleotide sequence: TGTGCCAGCAGCACAGGACCTGACTATGGCTACACCTTC.

This chain connects TRBV9 to TRBJ1-4; 7 bases fit TRBD1. Germline assignment: CDR1 SGDLS and CDR2 YYNGEE. J gave up 4 bases and V 0 bases, and 6 bases lay outside the gene matches. This CDR3 is 16 amino acids long. The DNA of the CDR3 is TGTGCCAGCAGCGTAGGACAGGGCTTGAGTAATGAAAAACTGTTTTTT. It is translated as CASSVGQGLSNEKLFF.

V and J are TRBV7-9 and TRBJ2-7; 9 nucleotides agree with TRBD1. The V and J ends lost 5 bases and 9 bases, in that order; junction bases with no gene match: 11. The CDR3 contains 14 residues. Germline V lookup: CDR1 SEHNR, CDR2 FQNEAQ (reference sequence). The CDR3 bases are TGTGCCAGCAGCCGGGACAGGGCCCAAGGCCCGCAGTACTTC. Its protein product is CASSRDRAQGPQYF.

This chain connects TRBV7-9 to TRBJ2-7, with 7 bases identical to TRBD2. The germline V gene has CDR1 SEHNR and CDR2 FQNEAQ (reference sequence). V shed 4 bases, J shed 6 bases, and the junction held 9 bases outside the gene matches. The CDR3 is 14 residues long. CDR3 nucleotides: TGTGCCAGCAGCTCCTTGACTAGCCCCGGCGAGCAGTACTTC. The encoded protein is CASSSLTSPGEQYF.

This clone was observed a handful of times. The chain combines TRBV28 with TRBJ1-1; possibly TRBD1 for D (6 bases). This CDR3 region has 14 residues. Germline V CDR1 and CDR2: MDHEN, SYDVKM. Trimming cost V 5 bases and J 3 bases, with 13 bases left between them. DNA of the CDR3: TGTGCCAGCAGTCCTAGGGGGGGGTACACTGAAGCTTTCTTT. Amino acid sequence: CASSPRGGYTEAFF.

The chain couples TRBV5-4 to TRBJ1-4; D is possibly TRBD1 (6 bases). Germline V gene lookup returns CDR1 SGHNT and CDR2 YYREEE (reference sequence). This CDR3 is 14 amino acids long. Trimming shortened V by 0 bases and J by 5 bases, and 8 bases separated the two germline ends. This CDR3 reads CASSLDRDNEKLFF. In DNA form, the CDR3 reads TGTGCCAGCAGCTTGGACAGGGACAATGAAAAACTGTTTTTT.

The CDR3 DNA follows: TGCGCCAGCAGCTCGGGACTAGGGGCGGCAGAGACCCAGTACTTC. As protein: CASSSGLGAAETQYF. The rearrangement uses TRBV5-1 and TRBJ2-5; 8 bases match TRBD2. The V gene end was trimmed by 3 bases and the J gene end by 4 bases; junction bases not matched to a gene: 8. Germline values: CDR1 SGHRS, CDR2 YFSETQ. CDR3 length: 15 residues.

V is TRBV5-5 and J is TRBJ1-4, with a possible D match to TRBD1 (6 bases). CDR1 is SGHKS and CDR2 is YYEKEE in the germline V gene (reference sequence). The V end was cut by 3 bases, the J end by 4 bases, with 13 bases between. The CDR3 totals 15 residues. CDR3 in amino acids: CASSYLGQFNEKLFF. The CDR3, as DNA: TGTGCCAGCAGCTACCTCGGACAGTTTAATGAAAAACTGTTTTTT.

This chain uses TRBV4-1 with TRBJ1-4; perhaps TRBD1 as D (5 bases). There are 12 residues in the CDR3. Germline V lookup: CDR1 MGHRA, CDR2 YSYEKL. Trimming shortened V by 6 bases and J by 7 bases, and 9 bases separated the two germline ends. The CDR3 coding sequence is TGCGCCAGCAGAGGGGTGGGTGAAAAACTGTTTTTT. Its protein is CASRGVGEKLFF.

This chain connects TRBV15 to TRBJ2-5; 10 bases line up with TRBD2. Losses at the gene ends were 6 bases for V and 2 bases for J; bases not matched to a gene: 6. Germline CDR1 is LNHNV and CDR2 is YYDKDF (reference sequence). The length of the CDR3 is 15 residues. The CDR3 DNA follows: TGTGCCACCAGGCCTCTAGCGGGGGTGCAAGAGACCCAGTACTTC. As protein: CATRPLAGVQETQYF. The entire variable domain, with the rest obtained from reference TRBV15 and TRBJ2-5, is as follows: DAMVIQNPRYQVTQFGKPVTLSCSQTLNHNVMYWYQQKSSQAPKLLFHYYDKDFNNEADTPDNFQSRRPNTSFCFLDIRSPGLGDTAMYLCATRPLAGVQETQYFGPGTRLLVL.

Details on this clone: The CDR3 ends on some other residue instead of the conserved phenylalanine or tryptophan, so this is likely a read error. The DNA for the CDR3 is TGCGCCAGCAGCTCCCCCGCTAACTATGGCTACACCGTC. The encoded protein is CASSSPANYGYTV. The chain combines TRBV5-1 with TRBJ1-2, with no clear D. Between the trimmed V and J ends, which lost 3 bases and 0 bases, there was a span of 6 bases. Per germline, CDR1 SGHRS and CDR2 YFSETQ. The CDR3 has 13 residues.

About this clone: The sample holds other DNA sequences that translate to the same CDR3. This rearrangement joins TRBV5-1 to TRBJ1-1; no definite D call. V shed 1 base and J shed 0 bases, with 4 bases lying between them. The CDR3 length is 13 residues. Germline CDR1 is SGHRS and CDR2 is YFSETQ. CDR3 sequence reads: CASSLTMNTEAFF. The CDR3 bases are TGCGCCAGCAGCTTGACAATGAACACTGAAGCTTTCTTT.

The chain uses TRBV11-2 and TRBJ1-1; tentative D call: TRBD1 (5 bases). V was pared by 1 base and J by 0 bases, with 9 bases between. This CDR3 spans 15 amino acids. Germline V gene sequence: CDR1 SGHAT, CDR2 FQNNGV. The CDR3 nucleotides are TGTGCCAGCAGCTTAGGACAGACCATGAACACTGAAGCTTTCTTT. Translated, it gives CASSLGQTMNTEAFF.

The chain joins TRBV28 to TRBJ1-5, with a weak D call TRBD1 (5 bases). The V gene's germline CDR1 is MDHEN and CDR2 SYDVKM. This CDR3 is built from 14 residues. Deletions cut 7 bases from V and 3 bases from J, with 13 bases between. This CDR3 reads CASTLGGDNQPQHF. For the CDR3, the DNA is TGTGCCAGCACCCTCGGGGGGGACAATCAGCCCCAGCATTTT.

The chain recombines TRBV28 with TRBJ1-6, with D possibly being TRBD1 (5 bases). Trimming removed 3 bases from V and 10 bases from J, with 16 bases in between. Germline CDR1 and CDR2: MDHEN and SYDVKM. The CDR3 spans 15 residues. This CDR3 is CASSFGQGSGSPLHF. Written as DNA, the CDR3 is TGTGCCAGCAGTTTCGGGCAGGGTAGTGGGTCACCCCTCCACTTT.

The J gene is TRBJ1-4, the V gene TRBV6-5; D is uncertain. There are 15 residues in the CDR3. Looked up from germline, CDR1 is MNHEY and CDR2 is SVGAGI. The germline V and J ends were trimmed by 5 bases and 6 bases, with 16 bases remaining between them. The CDR3 nucleotides are TGTGCCAGCAGTAGCCGAGGGTTAAGTTATGAAAAACTGTTTTTT. It is translated as CASSSRGLSYEKLFF.

CDR3 residues: CASSSGPGSGNTIYF. CDR3 sequence (DNA): TGTGCCAGCAGCTCGGGCCCGGGGTCTGGAAACACCATATATTTT. V usage is TRBV7-6 and J usage is TRBJ1-3; D remains unclear. CDR3 length: 15 amino acids. Looked up from germline, CDR1 is SGHVS and CDR2 is FNYEAQ. The V and J ends lost 4 bases and 1 base respectively, with 11 bases between them.

This chain joins TRBV2 and TRBJ2-1, with 7 bases matching TRBD2. The J segment lost 9 bases and the V segment lost 6 bases, leaving 2 bases of the junction unmatched. This CDR3 comprises 11 residues. Per germline, CDR1 SNHLY and CDR2 FYNNEI. The CDR3 is CASRSGAEQFF. The DNA of the CDR3 is TGTGCCAGCAGAAGCGGGGCTGAGCAGTTCTTC.

The chain employs TRBV5-1 and TRBJ2-7; 7 bases are a match to TRBD1. Looked up from germline, CDR1 is SGHRS and CDR2 is YFSETQ. The CDR3 covers 13 residues. The J segment lost 2 bases and the V segment lost 3 bases, leaving 2 bases of the junction unmatched. Written as DNA, the CDR3 is TGCGCCAGCAGCTGGGGGACAGCCTACGAGCAGTACTTC. This encodes CASSWGTAYEQYF.

The genes are TRBV5-6 and TRBJ2-5; possible D gene TRBD1, 6 bases. The V end was cut by 9 bases, the J end by 1 base, with 13 bases between. Germline V CDR1 and CDR2: SGHDT, YYEEEE. This CDR3 contains 13 residues. CDR3 sequence reads: CATRRGTQETQYF. CDR3 DNA: TGTGCCACTAGAAGGGGGACCCAAGAGACCCAGTACTTC.

This clone was detected a few times. J is TRBJ2-2 and V is TRBV30; possible D gene TRBD1, 6 bases. Trimming removed 7 bases at V and 2 bases at J, with 14 bases between. CDR3 length: 14 residues. Germline V gene lookup returns CDR1 GTSNPN and CDR2 SVGIG (reference sequence). The CDR3 reads CASIPGANTGELFF. The CDR3 DNA reads as TGTGCCTCCATTCCAGGGGCCAACACCGGGGAGCTGTTTTTT.